This T cell receptor beta chain emerged from a study of tumor-infiltrating lymphocytes in primary liver carcinoma. Overall study: Men and women, 30 to 69 years of age, made up the patients. General study results and limits: Bulk unsorted sampling precluded comparing CD4+ and CD8+ repertoires. Tumors had a top-250-clone fraction that was significantly higher than blood (p = 0.039).

This CDR3 contains 11 residues. Germline values: CDR1 SGHKS, CDR2 YYEKEE (reference sequence). Germline DNA was also extracted, with blood RNA taken from unsorted whole blood. In the case of this clonotype: Its target is not known. Just one base apart from a much larger clone, this may be a read error.

With approximately 470 ng total RNA as template and a constant-region primer, TCR beta cDNA was made. Construction of TCR beta libraries relied on three successive nested multiplex PCR rounds employing slightly modified ARM-PCR. Two initial PCR rounds of roughly 10 cycles each paired TRBV1-TRBV30 forward primers with a C-beta reverse primer. MiXCR was run by TCRdb on the multiplex PCR reads, yielding one entry per CDR3 protein. This table holds some 190,000 distinct CDR3 sequences, about 60% found once. V is TRBV5-5 and J is TRBJ2-3; D is undetermined. Sequenced material: peripheral blood. The source of this sequence is a man aged 40-49 years with primary liver carcinoma and hepatitis B virus infection. The chain's CDR3 is CASSYSDTQCF. The CDR3 DNA follows: TGTGCCAGCAGCTACTCGGATACGCAGTGTTTT.